The 26 T cell receptor beta chains below come from one sample, sequenced in a study of cytotoxic CD8 clonotypes in ibrutinib-treated CLL. Some clones are missing from TCRdb's copy, which holds only in-frame ones; the method was immunoSEQ multiplex PCR. Altogether some 70,000 clones are present, about two thirds being singletons, with the ten largest covering around 5.7%. This sample comprised PBMCs, obtained after 12 months of ibrutinib treatment. The receptors were sampled from a human donor with chronic lymphocytic leukemia.

This chain uses TRBV28 with TRBJ2-3; unclear D gene. The germline gives CDR1 MDHEN, CDR2 SYDVKM. The length of the CDR3 is 14 residues. Trimming removed 3 bases from V and 0 bases from J, with 7 bases in between. The CDR3 spells CASSLTPSTDTQYF. CDR3 nucleotide sequence: TGTGCCAGCAGTTTGACTCCGAGCACAGATACGCAGTATTTT.

This chain joins TRBV11-2 and TRBJ2-2; 8 positions agree with TRBD2. J lost 0 bases, V lost 5 bases, and 5 bases had no gene match. Germline values: CDR1 SGHAT, CDR2 FQNNGV. The length of the CDR3 is 16 residues. This CDR3 reads CASSPRGGANTGELFF. The CDR3 bases are TGTGCCAGCAGCCCCCGGGGGGGGGCGAACACCGGGGAGCTGTTTTTT.

The genes are TRBV5-4 and TRBJ2-5; 7 bases are a match to TRBD2. CDR1 SGHNT and CDR2 YYREEE come from the germline V gene (reference sequence). The CDR3 covers 15 residues. V trimming: 4 bases; J trimming: 5 bases; junction bases outside the gene matches: 11. CDR3 DNA: TGTGCCAGCAGCGATGGCCCGGGGCGGGGGGAGACCCAGTACTTC. Its protein is CASSDGPGRGETQYF.

The J gene is TRBJ2-7, the V gene TRBV7-8, with no clear D. The CDR3 is 14 residues long. Trimming took off 1 base at V and 4 bases at J, with 11 bases between the two ends. Per germline, CDR1 SGHVS and CDR2 FQNEAQ. CDR3 in amino acids: CASSLGGSEYEQYF. CDR3 nucleotides: TGTGCCAGCAGCTTAGGGGGTTCCGAATACGAGCAGTACTTC.

The chain recombines TRBV18 with TRBJ1-5; D not resolved. This CDR3 region has 15 residues. Trimming took off 1 base at V and 2 bases at J, with 9 bases between the two ends. The germline V gene encodes CDR1 KGHSH and CDR2 LQKENI. The CDR3 loop is CASSPQGDGNQPQHF. As DNA, the CDR3 is TGTGCCAGCTCACCACAGGGAGATGGCAATCAGCCCCAGCATTTT.

This clone showed up just once. The gene calls are TRBV10-3 and TRBJ1-5; possible D gene TRBD1, 6 bases. CDR1 and CDR2 from the germline V gene are ENHRY and SYGVKD. V lost 2 bases, J lost 6 bases, and 14 bases lay in between. CDR3 length: 15 residues. The CDR3 loop is CAISEGAGAGQPQHF. DNA of the CDR3: TGTGCCATCAGTGAGGGGGCAGGGGCAGGTCAGCCCCAGCATTTT.

The V and J genes are TRBV19 and TRBJ1-2; D not resolved. The CDR3 sequence is 17 residues long. With 1 base removed from V and 4 bases from J, the gap between germline ends came to 19 bases. Germline loops: CDR1 LNHDA, CDR2 SQIVND (reference sequence). The CDR3 region has the DNA TGTGCCAGTAGTATAGTGGGTGGCACCACTGGAGGCTATGGCTACACCTTC. Protein product: CASSIVGGTTGGYGYTF.

The V and J genes are TRBV7-9 and TRBJ2-2, with D perhaps matching TRBD2 (6 bases). V lost 2 bases to trimming and J lost 5 bases, with 18 bases between them. The V gene's germline CDR1 is SEHNR and CDR2 FQNEAQ (reference sequence). This CDR3 has 17 residues. The CDR3 loop reads CASSLKRKEGQTGELFF. The CDR3 nucleotides read TGTGCCAGCAGCTTAAAGAGGAAGGAGGGGCAAACCGGGGAGCTGTTTTTT.

The genes are TRBV11-2 and TRBJ1-2, with TRBD1 as a possible D gene (5 bases). The CDR3 totals 14 residues. V lost 1 base, J lost 4 bases, and 10 bases lay in between. CDR1 and CDR2 (germline): SGHAT, FQNNGV. The CDR3 spells CASSLVGEVYGYTF. Written as DNA, the CDR3 is TGTGCCAGCAGCTTAGTAGGGGAGGTCTATGGCTACACCTTC.

The chain joins TRBV6-4 to TRBJ1-2; 8 nucleotides match TRBD1. This CDR3 is 17 amino acids long. Trimming removed 0 bases from V and 2 bases from J; junction bases left unmatched: 8. Germline CDR1 is MRHNA and CDR2 is SNTAGT. The DNA for the CDR3 is TGTGCCAGCAGTGACTCCATAGGGACAGGACCCAACTATGGCTACACCTTC. Encoded protein: CASSDSIGTGPNYGYTF.

The DNA of the CDR3 is TGCGCCAGCAGCCTACGGGACTCCGTAGGGCAAGAGACCCAGTACTTC. Translated, it gives CASSLRDSVGQETQYF. The V gene is TRBV4-1, the J gene TRBJ2-5; tentatively, D is TRBD2 (6 bases). Per germline, CDR1 MGHRA and CDR2 YSYEKL. V was clipped by 4 bases and J by 2 bases, with 17 bases between them. CDR3 length: 16 amino acids.

This chain uses TRBV15 with TRBJ2-1, with D unclear. Deletions cut 1 base from V and 1 base from J, with 5 bases between. This CDR3 comprises 14 residues. In germline, CDR1 is LNHNV, CDR2 YYDKDF (reference sequence). The CDR3, as DNA: TGTGCCACCAGCAGAGGGGGTTCCTACAATGAGCAGTTCTTC. This sequence encodes CATSRGGSYNEQFF.

V is TRBV9 and J is TRBJ1-6, with 10 bases lining up with TRBD1. Germline V CDR1 and CDR2: SGDLS, YYNGEE. V was clipped by 4 bases and J by 8 bases; unmatched bases: 9. This CDR3 is 16 amino acids long. The CDR3 nucleotides read TGTGCCAGCAGCCCTGACAGGGGGCGCGTGGATTCACCCCTCCACTTT. The encoded protein is CASSPDRGRVDSPLHF.

This chain links TRBV27 with TRBJ2-7, with 7 positions matching TRBD1. J gave up 4 bases and V 3 bases, and 3 bases lay outside the gene matches. The CDR3 sequence is 13 residues long. Germline V gene sequence: CDR1 MNHEY, CDR2 SMNVEV (reference sequence). Here the CDR3 reads CASSFLDRYEQYF. CDR3 nucleotide sequence: TGTGCCAGCAGTTTCCTGGACAGGTACGAGCAGTACTTC.

The chain has TRBV7-6 and TRBJ2-1; TRBD1 matches at 8 bases. CDR3 length: 13 amino acids. Germline V gene sequence: CDR1 SGHVS, CDR2 FNYEAQ. V trimming: 4 bases; J trimming: 6 bases; junction bases outside the gene matches: 2. The CDR3 region has the DNA TGTGCCAGCAGCTCACAGGGGGGCAATGAGCAGTTCTTC. Translation: CASSSQGGNEQFF.

The rearrangement joins TRBV9 to TRBJ2-2; D is unclear. In germline, CDR1 is SGDLS, CDR2 YYNGEE. The CDR3 runs to 15 residues. V lost 0 bases, J lost 6 bases, and 12 bases lay in between. The CDR3, as DNA: TGTGCCAGCAGCGTAGAGGGTCGGATTCCCGGGGAGCTGTTTTTT. It is translated as CASSVEGRIPGELFF.

The V call is TRBV9, the J call TRBJ2-7, with D tentatively TRBD1 or TRBD2 (5 bases each). Germline V lookup: CDR1 SGDLS, CDR2 YYNGEE. Trimming removed 4 bases from V and 2 bases from J, with 16 bases in between. The CDR3 loop spans 15 amino acids. The CDR3 is CASSPNPGAAYEQYF. As DNA, the CDR3 is TGTGCCAGCAGCCCGAATCCCGGGGCGGCCTACGAGCAGTACTTC. The whole variable domain, remainder taken from reference TRBV9 and TRBJ2-7, is DSGVTQTPKHLITATGQRVTLRCSPRSGDLSVYWYQQSLDQGLQFLIQYYNGEERAKGNILERFSAQQFPDLHSELNLSSLELGDSALYFCASSPNPGAAYEQYFGPGTRLTVT.

The chain joins TRBV18 to TRBJ2-2; TRBD2 agrees at 7 bases. The V gene's germline CDR1 is KGHSH and CDR2 LQKENI. Trimming cost V 1 base and J 7 bases; bases outside gene matches: 3. The CDR3 consists of 14 residues. In nucleotides, the CDR3 is TGTGCCAGCTCACCACAGACTAGCCACGGGGAGCTGTTTTTT. As protein: CASSPQTSHGELFF.

The V call is TRBV2, the J call TRBJ2-5; 8 positions match TRBD1. Germline-derived CDR1 and CDR2 are SNHLY and FYNNEI. J gave up 2 bases and V 6 bases, and 5 bases lay outside the gene matches. CDR3 length: 14 residues. The DNA of the CDR3 is TGTGCCAGCAGCACCGGACAGGGTCAAGAGACCCAGTACTTC. Translating gives CASSTGQGQETQYF. The full variable domain, rest sourced from reference TRBV2 and TRBJ2-5, is EPEVTQTPSHQVTQMGQEVILRCVPISNHLYFYWYRQILGQKVEFLVSFYNNEISEKSEIFDDQFSVERPDGSNFTLKIRSTKLEDSAMYFCASSTGQGQETQYFGPGTRLLVL.

J is TRBJ1-2 and V is TRBV9; 7 nucleotides agree with TRBD1. Germline CDR1 SGDLS, CDR2 YYNGEE. The CDR3 length is 13 residues. The ends lost 5 bases at V and 8 bases at J; junction bases unmatched: 9. CDR3 sequence: CASSKGGAVGYTF. CDR3 DNA sequence: TGTGCCAGCAGTAAAGGGGGCGCGGTGGGCTACACCTTC.

This chain joins TRBV6-6 and TRBJ1-4; 9 bases align to TRBD1. Unmatched junction bases numbered 6, after V lost 5 bases and J lost 8 bases. This CDR3 contains 14 residues. CDR1 MNHNY and CDR2 SVGAGI come from the germline V gene (reference sequence). CDR3 DNA: TGTGCCAGCAGTCACCGGGACAGGGACGAAAAACTGTTTTTT. Its translation: CASSHRDRDEKLFF.

The rearrangement uses TRBV5-1 and TRBJ2-1; 8 bases are a match to TRBD1. CDR1 is SGHRS and CDR2 is YFSETQ in the germline V gene. The CDR3 loop spans 15 amino acids. V shed 4 bases and J 3 bases; nucleotides not matched to a gene: 6. The CDR3 here is CASSLGTGDYNEQFF. In DNA, the CDR3 is TGCGCCAGCAGCCTAGGGACAGGCGACTACAATGAGCAGTTCTTC.

V is TRBV5-6 and J is TRBJ2-1; 7 nucleotides agree with TRBD1. J lost 0 bases, V lost 5 bases, and 5 bases had no gene match. This CDR3 comprises 15 residues. Germline CDR1 and CDR2: SGHDT and YYEEEE. The DNA for the CDR3 is TGTGCCAGCAGACAGGGGCCGAGCTCCTACAATGAGCAGTTCTTC. Amino acids: CASRQGPSSYNEQFF.

The chain's CDR3 is CASRSGLEPTTDTQYF. CDR3 DNA: TGCGCCAGCAGGAGCGGACTAGAGCCCACCACAGATACGCAGTATTTT. The V call is TRBV10-1, the J call TRBJ2-3; TRBD2 agrees at 7 bases. Unmatched junction bases numbered 11, after V lost 6 bases and J lost 2 bases. This CDR3 has 16 residues. Germline values: CDR1 WNHNN, CDR2 SYGVQD (reference sequence).

This clone was detected once. This chain links TRBV5-6 with TRBJ2-7; 7 positions agree with TRBD1. Germline V CDR1 and CDR2: SGHDT, YYEEEE. The CDR3 loop spans 14 amino acids. J was trimmed by 6 bases and V by 4 bases; bases with no gene match: 10. In DNA form, the CDR3 reads TGTGCCAGCAGCGACGGACAGGTGCGTAGCGAGCAGTACTTC. Translation: CASSDGQVRSEQYF.

As for this clone: Other DNA sequences from this sample encode an identical CDR3 as well. The chain links TRBV18 to TRBJ1-2, with D hard to call. Germline V gives CDR1 KGHSH, CDR2 LQKENI. V lost 2 bases and J lost 4, with 8 bases in between. The CDR3 is 13 amino acids. CDR3 DNA: TGTGCCAGCTCACCAGACAAGTCCTATGGCTACACCTTC. Protein: CASSPDKSYGYTF.